Listed here are 27 T cell receptor beta chains from one sample, sequenced in a study of control samples from healthy donors and cancer patients. The assay was immunoSEQ multiplex PCR, and TCRdb's table has in-frame clones only and misses some. The sample has about 130,000 clones, 92% seen once; the top ten hold over 2%. The sequencing sample was made of blood. These receptor sequences come from a woman in her fifties or sixties in good health.

J is TRBJ1-1 and V is TRBV29-1; the D is unclear. CDR1 is SQVTM and CDR2 is ANQGSEA in the germline V gene. V dropped 4 bases and J dropped 2 bases, with 8 bases sitting between them. The CDR3 is 12 amino acids. DNA of the CDR3: TGCAGCGTTGGGCAGACTAACACTGAAGCTTTCTTT. It is translated as CSVGQTNTEAFF.

The chain uses TRBV6-6 and TRBJ1-1; 7 nucleotides agree with TRBD1. The V segment lost 4 bases and the J segment 4 bases; nucleotides outside the gene matches: 3. The CDR3 sequence is 13 residues long. The germline CDR1 and CDR2 sequences are MNHNY and SVGAGI (reference sequence). The DNA for the CDR3 is TGTGCCAGCAGTTTGTCAGGGGGCACTGAAGCTTTCTTT. Translated, it gives CASSLSGGTEAFF.

The chain couples TRBV6-5 to TRBJ1-5; D gene uncertain. V was cut by 6 bases and J by 0 bases, with 9 bases left in between. The CDR3 runs 14 residues. Germline-derived CDR1 and CDR2 are MNHEY and SVGAGI. CDR3 DNA sequence: TGTGCCAGCAGCCAACAACTTAGCAATCAGCCCCAGCATTTT. This codes for CASSQQLSNQPQHF.

This chain joins TRBV18 and TRBJ2-5; a possible D gene is TRBD1 (5 bases). Trimming stripped 0 bases from V and 1 base from J, with 9 bases between. CDR1 and CDR2 (germline): KGHSH, LQKENI. The CDR3 loop spans 15 amino acids. The CDR3 sequence: CASSPPQGIQETQYF. CDR3 coding DNA: TGTGCCAGCTCACCACCGCAGGGTATCCAAGAGACCCAGTACTTC.

The CDR3 DNA sequence: TGTGCCAGCAGTTCCTTAGAAGCAGGGCTCTACGAGCAGTACTTC. It yields the protein CASSSLEAGLYEQYF. This chain joins TRBV6-5 and TRBJ2-7, with a weak D call TRBD1 (5 bases). CDR1 and CDR2 from the germline V gene are MNHEY and SVGAGI. There are 15 residues in the CDR3. V was trimmed by 4 bases and J by 3 bases, leaving 16 bases between them.

The chain employs TRBV11-2 and TRBJ2-7; D not certain. The CDR3 length is 12 residues. Germline CDR1 is SGHAT and CDR2 is FQNNGV. V was clipped by 2 bases and J by 3 bases, with 5 bases between them. The CDR3 loop reads CASSLYVYEQYF. Written as DNA, the CDR3 is TGTGCCAGCAGCTTATACGTCTACGAGCAGTACTTC. The full variable domain, its missing parts supplied by reference TRBV11-2 and TRBJ2-7, is EAGVAQSPRYKIIEKRQSVAFWCNPISGHATLYWYQQILGQGPKLLIQFQNNGVVDDSQLPKDRFSAERLKGVDSTLKIQPAKLEDSAVYLCASSLYVYEQYFGPGTRLTVT.

V usage is TRBV3-1 (or the pseudogene TRBV3-2) and J usage is TRBJ2-2, with D perhaps TRBD2 (6 bases). The CDR3 loop spans 16 amino acids. Germline V CDR1 and CDR2: LGHDT, YNNKEL (reference sequence). Trimming removed 2 bases from V and 3 bases from J, with 13 bases in between. As DNA, the CDR3 is TGTGCCAGCAGCCAACGAGCGGGCGGGGACACCGGGGAGCTGTTTTTT. Translated: CASSQRAGGDTGELFF.

V gene TRBV21-1 combines with J gene TRBJ1-1. TRBV21-1 is deemed a pseudogene. CDR3 size: 15 residues. Here the CDR3 reads CASSQFYGMNTEAFF. The CDR3 nucleotides read TGTGCCAGCAGCCAATTTTATGGTATGAACACTGAAGCTTTCTTT.

The chain carries TRBV10-2 and TRBJ1-1; 9 positions match TRBD1. The CDR3 runs to 17 residues. The J segment lost 0 bases and the V segment lost 3 bases, leaving 8 bases of the junction unmatched. Germline lookup yields CDR1 WSHSY and CDR2 SAAADI. The CDR3 is CASSDENRGRMNTEAFF. For the CDR3, the DNA is TGCGCCAGCAGTGATGAGAACAGGGGGCGAATGAACACTGAAGCTTTCTTT.

V is TRBV2 and J is TRBJ2-5; possible D gene TRBD2, 7 bases. Deletions cut 6 bases from V and 6 bases from J, with 11 bases between. Germline values: CDR1 SNHLY, CDR2 FYNNEI. CDR3 length: 12 residues. The chain's CDR3 is CASRGGGKTQYF. The CDR3, as DNA: TGTGCCAGCAGAGGGGGAGGGAAGACCCAGTACTTC.

The J gene is TRBJ1-2, the V gene TRBV2, with 7 positions matching TRBD1. With 6 bases clipped from V and 8 bases from J, the junction kept 27 bases outside the gene matches. Germline V lookup: CDR1 SNHLY, CDR2 FYNNEI. The CDR3 is 19 amino acids. The CDR3 DNA sequence: TGTGCCAGCAGGCCCCCGACGCCCCCAGGGGGTGGGGGTCTGAGAGGCTACACCTTC. Its protein is CASRPPTPPGGGGLRGYTF.

The V and J genes are TRBV2 and TRBJ2-7, with unresolved D. This CDR3 contains 15 residues. Trimming stripped 6 bases from V and 0 bases from J, with 15 bases between. CDR1 is SNHLY and CDR2 is FYNNEI in the germline V gene. The CDR3 loop reads CASRILPASSYEQYF. The CDR3 region has the DNA TGTGCCAGCAGGATTCTCCCTGCAAGCTCCTACGAGCAGTACTTC. The full variable domain, in which reference TRBV2 and TRBJ2-7 provide the parts outside the CDR3, is EPEVTQTPSHQVTQMGQEVILRCVPISNHLYFYWYRQILGQKVEFLVSFYNNEISEKSEIFDDQFSVERPDGSNFTLKIRSTKLEDSAMYFCASRILPASSYEQYFGPGTRLTVT.

Concerning this clone: One end of the junction fails to match germline, which may point to a read error. This specimen includes other DNA sequences encoding the same CDR3. This CDR3 reads CASSLVDGQETQYF. In DNA, the CDR3 is TGTGCCAGCAGCTTGGTGGACGGCCAAGAGACCCAGTACTTC. V is TRBV5-1 and J is TRBJ2-5, with D unresolved. CDR3 size: 14 residues. Germline V gene lookup returns CDR1 SGHRS and CDR2 YFSETQ.

The V gene is TRBV10-3, the J gene TRBJ2-1; 8 nucleotides align to TRBD2. There are 16 residues in the CDR3. Germline V gene data show CDR1 as ENHRY and CDR2 as SYGVKD. V lost 3 bases to trimming and J lost 0 bases; unmatched junction nucleotides: 4. CDR3 bases: TGTGCCATCAGTGATGCGGGAGGCAGCTCCTACAATGAGCAGTTCTTC. It yields the protein CAISDAGGSSYNEQFF.

CDR3 in DNA: TGTGCCACCAGTACAGGGTACACTGAAGCTTTCTTT. This sequence encodes CATSTGYTEAFF. The chain uses TRBV15 and TRBJ1-1, with a possible D match to TRBD1 (6 bases). The CDR3 spans 12 residues. The ends were cut back, 6 bases at V and 3 bases at J, with 8 bases in the middle. The V gene's germline CDR1 is LNHNV and CDR2 YYDKDF (reference sequence).

The rearrangement links TRBV9 to TRBJ1-1; the D is unclear. Germline V gene lookup returns CDR1 SGDLS and CDR2 YYNGEE. The CDR3 contains 15 residues. Trimming shortened V by 3 bases and J by 3 bases, and 15 bases separated the two germline ends. The CDR3, as DNA: TGTGCCAGCAGCGCGGCAGATCCGGGCTACACTGAAGCTTTCTTT. It yields the protein CASSAADPGYTEAFF.

The rearrangement uses TRBV15 and TRBJ2-1, with 7 bases that match TRBD1. The germline V gene encodes CDR1 LNHNV and CDR2 YYDKDF (reference sequence). V lost 3 bases and J lost 14; bases outside the gene matches: 10. The CDR3 runs to 13 residues. CDR3 in amino acids: CATSRPDPGQKFF. The DNA for the CDR3 is TGTGCCACCAGCAGGCCCGACCCGGGACAGAAGTTCTTC.

A single count supports this clone. The rearrangement joins TRBV28 to TRBJ1-5; no definite D call. Germline V gene sequence: CDR1 MDHEN, CDR2 SYDVKM. The CDR3 loop spans 13 amino acids. With 3 bases removed from V and 4 bases from J, the gap between germline ends came to 7 bases. The CDR3 region is CASSFYGNQPQHF. For the CDR3, the DNA is TGTGCCAGCAGTTTTTACGGTAATCAGCCCCAGCATTTT.

The J gene is TRBJ1-1, the V gene TRBV7-9; D possibly corresponds to TRBD1 (5 bases). Trimming shortened V by 6 bases and J by 0 bases, and 14 bases separated the two germline ends. The CDR3 is 15 residues long. Germline CDR1 reads SEHNR; CDR2 reads FQNEAQ (reference sequence). CDR3 sequence reads: CASRPTGGVNTEAFF. DNA for the CDR3: TGTGCCAGCAGACCTACTGGGGGAGTGAACACTGAAGCTTTCTTT.

The chain combines TRBV7-9 with TRBJ1-1; 11 nucleotides agree with TRBD1. The germline CDR1 and CDR2 sequences are SEHNR and FQNEAQ (reference sequence). The junction had 3 bases not matched to a gene; V was cut back by 1 base and J by 5 bases. This CDR3 contains 15 residues. The CDR3 sequence is CASSLGTGGQTEAFF. In DNA, the CDR3 is TGTGCCAGCAGCTTAGGGACAGGGGGCCAAACTGAAGCTTTCTTT.

Remarks on this clone: The junction departs from the called germline gene at one end, perhaps through a read error. The chain links TRBV13 to TRBJ2-6, with D unclear. Looked up from germline, CDR1 is PRHDT and CDR2 is FYEKMQ (reference sequence). CDR3 size: 17 residues. The DNA for the CDR3 is TGTGCCAGCAACTTAGACGGAACCCGGTCTGGGGCCAACGTCCTGACTTTC. This sequence encodes CASNLDGTRSGANVLTF.

The V and J genes are TRBV19 and TRBJ1-1, with 7 bases lining up with TRBD1. CDR3 size: 14 residues. V shed 3 bases and J 2 bases; nucleotides not matched to a gene: 3. Germline V gives CDR1 LNHDA, CDR2 SQIVND (reference sequence). This chain's CDR3 is CASSIRDSNTEAFF. The CDR3, as DNA: TGTGCCAGTAGTATCCGGGACAGTAACACTGAAGCTTTCTTT.

This sequence joins TRBV7-8 and TRBJ1-5, with TRBD1 identical over 8 bases. CDR3 size: 16 residues. Trimming took 3 bases from V and 5 from J; bases not matched to a gene: 9. The V gene's germline CDR1 is SGHVS and CDR2 FQNEAQ. The CDR3 nucleotides read TGTGCCAGCAGCTTGAGTGGCGGACAGGGCCATCAGCCCCAGCATTTT. Translating gives CASSLSGGQGHQPQHF.

Comment on this clone: The junction departs from the called germline gene at one end, perhaps through a read error. The chain couples TRBV6-5 to TRBJ2-3; D may be TRBD1 or TRBD2 (5 bases each). This CDR3 contains 12 residues. Germline CDR1 reads MNHEY; CDR2 reads SVGAGI. The CDR3 sequence is CAIGATTDTQYF. CDR3 bases: TGCGCCATCGGGGCCACCACAGATACGCAGTATTTT.

The chain couples TRBV30 to TRBJ1-3; D may be TRBD1 (6 bases). CDR1 and CDR2 from the germline V gene are GTSNPN and SVGIG (reference sequence). This CDR3 comprises 14 residues. Trimming took off 1 base at V and 2 bases at J, with 9 bases between the two ends. CDR3 DNA sequence: TGTGCCTGGAGTGGAACAGGGACTGGAAACACCATATATTTT. Translating gives CAWSGTGTGNTIYF.

The chain recombines TRBV30 with TRBJ1-2, with a tentative D call TRBD1 (5 bases). The V and J ends lost 0 bases and 8 bases respectively, with 10 bases between them. Germline-derived CDR1 and CDR2 are GTSNPN and SVGIG (reference sequence). This CDR3 has 12 amino acids. CDR3 amino acids: CAWSVPGRGYTF. CDR3 DNA sequence: TGTGCCTGGAGTGTACCAGGGCGGGGCTACACCTTC.

The chain has TRBV11-2 and TRBJ2-7, with D possibly TRBD1 on 6 matching bases. CDR1 is SGHAT and CDR2 is FQNNGV in the germline V gene. The CDR3 is made up of 15 amino acids. Trimming cost V 1 base and J 5 bases, with 15 bases left between them. In DNA form, the CDR3 reads TGTGCCAGCAGCTTAGTTCCCAGGGGTAACGACGAGCAGTACTTC. It specifies CASSLVPRGNDEQYF. Supplemented by reference TRBV11-2 and TRBJ2-7, the full variable domain reads EAGVAQSPRYKIIEKRQSVAFWCNPISGHATLYWYQQILGQGPKLLIQFQNNGVVDDSQLPKDRFSAERLKGVDSTLKIQPAKLEDSAVYLCASSLVPRGNDEQYFGPGTRLTVT.